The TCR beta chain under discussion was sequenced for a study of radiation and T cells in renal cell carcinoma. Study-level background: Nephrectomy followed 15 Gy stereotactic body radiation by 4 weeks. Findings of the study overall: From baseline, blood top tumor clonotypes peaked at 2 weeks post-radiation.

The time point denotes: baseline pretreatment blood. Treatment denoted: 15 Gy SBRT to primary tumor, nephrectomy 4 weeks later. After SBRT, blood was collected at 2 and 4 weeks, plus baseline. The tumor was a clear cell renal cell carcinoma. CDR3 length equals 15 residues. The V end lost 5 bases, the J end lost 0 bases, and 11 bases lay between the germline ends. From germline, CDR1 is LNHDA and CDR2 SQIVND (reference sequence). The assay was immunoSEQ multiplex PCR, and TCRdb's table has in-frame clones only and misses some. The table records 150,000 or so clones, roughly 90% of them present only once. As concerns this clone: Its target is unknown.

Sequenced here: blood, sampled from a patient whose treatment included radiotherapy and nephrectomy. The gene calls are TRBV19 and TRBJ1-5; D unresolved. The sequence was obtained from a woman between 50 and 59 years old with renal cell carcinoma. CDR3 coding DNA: TGTGCCAGTAGTGTTGTCTTAATTAGCAATCAGCCCCAGCATTTT. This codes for CASSVVLISNQPQHF.